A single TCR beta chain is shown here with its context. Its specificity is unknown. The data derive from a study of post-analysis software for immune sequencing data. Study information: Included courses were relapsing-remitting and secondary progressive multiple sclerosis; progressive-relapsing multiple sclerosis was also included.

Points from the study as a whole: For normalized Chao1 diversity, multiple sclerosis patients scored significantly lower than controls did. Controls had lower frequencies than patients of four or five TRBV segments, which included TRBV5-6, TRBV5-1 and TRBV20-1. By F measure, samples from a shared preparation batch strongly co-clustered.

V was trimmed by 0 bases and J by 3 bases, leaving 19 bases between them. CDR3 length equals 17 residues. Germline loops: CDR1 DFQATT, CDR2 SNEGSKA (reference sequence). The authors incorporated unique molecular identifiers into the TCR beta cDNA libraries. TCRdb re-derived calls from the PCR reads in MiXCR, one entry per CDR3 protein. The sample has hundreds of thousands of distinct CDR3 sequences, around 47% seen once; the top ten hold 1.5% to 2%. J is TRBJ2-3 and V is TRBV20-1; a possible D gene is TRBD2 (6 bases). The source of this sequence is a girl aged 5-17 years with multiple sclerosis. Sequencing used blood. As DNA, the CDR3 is TGCAGTGCTAGAGAGGGGTGGCGGGGCCCCGGGACAGATACGCAGTATTTT. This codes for CSAREGWRGPGTDTQYF.